The 29 T cell receptor beta chains listed next were all sequenced from one sample in a study of cytomegalovirus exposure and HLA in healthy donors. Amplification used 60 Vbeta primers and 13 Jbeta primers. This table comes from immunoSEQ multiplex PCR, and its TCRdb copy is limited to in-frame clones, with some not included. The sample carries over 100,000 clones, approximately 70% recorded once. The sequenced sample was PBMCs. These receptors originate from a man aged 35 to 55 in good health and CMV-seronegative.

J is TRBJ1-6 and V is TRBV30; 8 bases are shared with TRBD1. Germline V gives CDR1 GTSNPN, CDR2 SVGIG (reference sequence). The CDR3 sequence is 15 residues long. After removal of 2 bases from V and 4 bases from J, the junction contained 4 bases not matched to a gene. The CDR3 reads CAWSSGGPYNSPLHF. DNA for the CDR3: TGTGCCTGGAGTTCAGGGGGCCCTTATAATTCACCCCTCCACTTT.

CDR3 nucleotides: TGTGCCAGCAGCTTGGGACAGATGGCTTTCTTT. It translates to CASSLGQMAFF. This chain links TRBV5-6 with TRBJ1-1; the D gene is possibly TRBD1 (5 bases). The germline V and J ends were trimmed by 0 bases and 11 bases, with 8 bases remaining between them. This CDR3 is 11 amino acids long. From germline, CDR1 is SGHDT and CDR2 YYEEEE.

The chain joins TRBV9 to TRBJ2-6; TRBD1 matches at 7 bases. Germline CDR1 and CDR2: SGDLS and YYNGEE. J lost 0 bases, V lost 0 bases, and 12 bases had no gene match. The CDR3 extends over 20 amino acids. The CDR3, as DNA: TGTGCCAGCAGCGTAGCGTTACGACAGGGAAGGGCCTCTGGGGCCAACGTCCTGACTTTC. Translating it yields CASSVALRQGRASGANVLTF.

This clone was detected only once. This chain uses TRBV27 with TRBJ2-2; D is possibly TRBD2 (7 bases). The germline V gene has CDR1 MNHEY and CDR2 SMNVEV (reference sequence). This CDR3 comprises 18 residues. V was clipped by 2 bases and J by 3 bases, with 19 bases between them. The CDR3 here is CASSLVQGGGLDTGELFF. CDR3 coding DNA: TGTGCCAGCAGTTTAGTTCAAGGGGGGGGACTGGACACCGGGGAGCTGTTTTTT.

This clone has only a few counts. The V and J genes are TRBV19 and TRBJ2-3; 9 bases are shared with TRBD2. This CDR3 has 15 residues. The germline gives CDR1 LNHDA, CDR2 SQIVND (reference sequence). After removal of 3 bases from V and 2 bases from J, the junction contained 3 bases not matched to a gene. The DNA of the CDR3 is TGTGCCAGTAGTATGACTAGCGGATACACAGATACGCAGTATTTT. Protein sequence: CASSMTSGYTDTQYF.

V gene TRBV19 combines with J gene TRBJ2-7; 9 bases are shared with TRBD1. Germline V gene sequence: CDR1 LNHDA, CDR2 SQIVND (reference sequence). Trimming removed 4 bases from V and 4 bases from J; junction bases left unmatched: 5. The CDR3 is 14 amino acids. CDR3 sequence: CASSSRQGDYEQYF. The CDR3 DNA sequence: TGTGCCAGTAGTAGCAGACAGGGGGATTACGAGCAGTACTTC.

The chain carries TRBV6-6 and TRBJ2-3; maybe TRBD2 (5 bases). The CDR3 is 13 amino acids. V shed 6 bases and J shed 2 bases, with 9 bases lying between them. Germline loops: CDR1 MNHNY, CDR2 SVGAGI (reference sequence). CDR3 nucleotides: TGTGCCAGCAGACCCGGGAACACAGATACGCAGTATTTT. Amino acids: CASRPGNTDTQYF.

The V gene is TRBV7-2, the J gene TRBJ1-1; 8 bases fit TRBD1. The trim removed 3 bases at V and 3 bases at J, leaving 3 bases unmatched. The germline V gene has CDR1 SGHTA and CDR2 FQGNSA. This CDR3 has 14 residues. CDR3 residues: CASSLGQEYTEAFF. The DNA for the CDR3 is TGTGCCAGCAGCTTGGGACAGGAATACACTGAAGCTTTCTTT.

This clone was found a few times. The chain combines TRBV6-4 with TRBJ1-1; D gene ambiguous. The CDR3 runs to 13 residues. Trimming left V 3 bases short and J 1 base short, with 6 bases between. Germline CDR1 MRHNA, CDR2 SNTAGT. This chain's CDR3 is CASSEGQNTEAFF. The CDR3 DNA reads TGTGCCAGCAGTGAGGGCCAGAACACTGAAGCTTTCTTT.

This clone turned up a few times. The chain uses TRBV7-2 and TRBJ1-2, with TRBD1 identical over 9 bases. V shed 1 base, J shed 3 bases, and the junction held 6 bases outside the gene matches. The CDR3 spans 16 residues. Germline CDR1 reads SGHTA; CDR2 reads FQGNSA. CDR3 sequence: CASSLGGQGRDYGYTF. The DNA for the CDR3 is TGTGCCAGCAGCTTAGGTGGACAGGGGAGGGACTATGGCTACACCTTC.

This chain connects TRBV30 to TRBJ1-4, with 10 bases that match TRBD1. This CDR3 contains 13 residues. Per the germline V gene, CDR1 is GTSNPN and CDR2 is SVGIG (reference sequence). The V gene end was trimmed by 5 bases and the J gene end by 5 bases; junction bases not matched to a gene: 2. The CDR3 region is CAWGGQGNEKLFF. CDR3 coding DNA: TGTGCCTGGGGGGGACAGGGGAATGAAAAACTGTTTTTT.

The rearrangement uses TRBV5-1 and TRBJ2-7; 13 nucleotides match TRBD2. Germline V CDR1 and CDR2: SGHRS, YFSETQ. The CDR3 totals 15 residues. Trimming took 2 bases from V and 4 from J; bases not matched to a gene: 3. The CDR3 DNA is TGCGCCAGCAGCTTAGGGACTAGCGGGGTTTACGAGCAGTACTTC. Its protein product is CASSLGTSGVYEQYF.

The CDR3 bases are TGTGCCTGGACTATCCGGTTGACAGGAGACTATGGCTACACCTTC. This gives the protein CAWTIRLTGDYGYTF. The rearrangement joins TRBV30 to TRBJ1-2; D might be TRBD1 (6 bases). This CDR3 is 15 amino acids long. CDR1 is GTSNPN, CDR2 SVGIG, per germline (reference sequence). The germline V and J ends were trimmed by 4 bases and 3 bases, with 18 bases remaining between them.

This chain connects TRBV19 to TRBJ1-3; TRBD1 matches 8 bases. The CDR3 sequence is 15 residues long. Germline trimming cut 6 bases from V and 3 bases from J; bases unmatched to any gene: 7. The germline CDR1 and CDR2 sequences are LNHDA and SQIVND (reference sequence). As DNA, the CDR3 is TGTGCCAGTAGGTGGTCAGGGGGCGATGGAAACACCATATATTTT. Translating it yields CASRWSGGDGNTIYF. Based on the CDR3 plus reference TRBV19 and TRBJ1-3, the full variable domain is DGGITQSPKYLFRKEGQNVTLSCEQNLNHDAMYWYRQDPGQGLRLIYYSQIVNDFQKGDIAEGYSVSREKKESFPLTVTSAQKNPTAFYLCASRWSGGDGNTIYFGEGSWLTVV.

The V call is TRBV4-2, the J call TRBJ2-7; a weak D match, TRBD2 (6 bases). Germline V lookup: CDR1 LGHNA, CDR2 YNFKEQ. The germline V and J ends were trimmed by 0 bases and 3 bases, with 12 bases remaining between them. The CDR3 is made up of 15 amino acids. The CDR3 is CASSQEGRKLYEQYF. Written as DNA, the CDR3 is TGTGCCAGCAGCCAAGAAGGGAGGAAGCTCTACGAGCAGTACTTC.

The J gene is TRBJ1-2, the V gene TRBV7-2, with D possibly matching TRBD1 (6 bases). The length of the CDR3 is 14 residues. The V gene's germline CDR1 is SGHTA and CDR2 FQGNSA. Trimming cost V 5 bases and J 6 bases, with 16 bases left between them. The CDR3 DNA reads TGTGCCAGCAGCGCAGGGACACTCGATCATGGCTACACCTTC. Translated, it gives CASSAGTLDHGYTF. Drawing the rest from reference TRBV7-2 and TRBJ1-2, the complete variable domain is GAGVSQSPSNKVTEKGKDVELRCDPISGHTALYWYRQSLGQGLEFLIYFQGNSAPDKSGLPSDRFSAERTGGSVSTLTIQRTQQEDSAVYLCASSAGTLDHGYTFGSGTRLTVV.

This chain uses TRBV30 with TRBJ1-1; 8 bases are shared with TRBD1. The CDR3 is 14 residues long. J lost 0 bases, V lost 3 bases, and 3 bases had no gene match. Germline V CDR1 and CDR2: GTSNPN, SVGIG (reference sequence). This CDR3 reads CAWRTGAVNTEAFF. The CDR3 DNA reads TGTGCCTGGAGGACAGGGGCCGTGAACACTGAAGCTTTCTTT.

J is TRBJ1-1 and V is TRBV6-5, with D perhaps matching TRBD1 (6 bases). Trimming pared 6 bases from V and 2 bases from J, leaving 10 bases between. CDR1 is MNHEY, CDR2 SVGAGI, per germline. The CDR3 is 13 amino acids. Written as DNA, the CDR3 is TGTGCCAGCAGGACACAGGGAAACACTGAAGCTTTCTTT. Translation: CASRTQGNTEAFF.

The chain has TRBV7-2 and TRBJ2-5, with D perhaps matching TRBD2 (6 bases). Per germline, CDR1 SGHTA and CDR2 FQGNSA. Between the trimmed V and J ends, which lost 5 bases and 7 bases, there was a span of 14 bases. The CDR3 length is 13 residues. The CDR3 reads CASSNDRLGTQYF. For the CDR3, the DNA is TGTGCCAGCAGCAACGACAGACTAGGGACCCAGTACTTC.

This clone has a handful of counts. This CDR3 reads CASSSTGALTGNEQFF. The CDR3 DNA reads TGTGCCAGCAGCTCTACAGGGGCTCTAACGGGCAATGAGCAGTTCTTC. V is TRBV11-3 and J is TRBJ2-1, with 7 positions matching TRBD1. Germline CDR1 and CDR2: SGHNT and YENEEA. V trimming: 4 bases; J trimming: 6 bases; junction bases outside the gene matches: 12. This CDR3 is 16 amino acids long.

This clone was recorded a few times. The J gene is TRBJ1-2, the V gene TRBV7-9; 8 nucleotides agree with TRBD1. V lost 5 bases and J lost 5; bases outside the gene matches: 10. Per the germline V gene, CDR1 is SEHNR and CDR2 is FQNEAQ (reference sequence). The CDR3 is 15 residues long. The chain's CDR3 is CASSAGGQGDYGYTF. For the CDR3, the DNA is TGTGCCAGCAGCGCCGGTGGACAGGGTGATTATGGCTACACCTTC.

The CDR3 is CASRGNGYTF. For the CDR3, the DNA is TGCGCCAGCAGGGGCAATGGCTACACCTTC. V usage is TRBV5-1 and J usage is TRBJ1-2; unclear D gene. This CDR3 has 10 residues. Between the trimmed V and J ends, which lost 5 bases and 6 bases, there was a span of 5 bases. From germline, CDR1 is SGHRS and CDR2 YFSETQ.

The chain has TRBV14 and TRBJ1-1; 8 bases agree with TRBD1. Germline V gene sequence: CDR1 SGHDN, CDR2 FVKESK. The CDR3 has 16 residues. The V and J ends lost 4 bases and 1 base, in that order; junction bases with no gene match: 8. CDR3 loop: CASSRYGGQGNTEAFF. The CDR3 DNA reads as TGTGCCAGCAGCCGGTACGGTGGACAGGGGAACACTGAAGCTTTCTTT.

This chain links TRBV6-4 with TRBJ1-2; tentatively, D is TRBD1 (5 bases). There are 13 residues in the CDR3. Germline loops: CDR1 MRHNA, CDR2 SNTAGT. V lost 5 bases to trimming and J lost 4 bases, with 11 bases between them. The CDR3 bases are TGTGCCAGCAGTAAAGACAGTTCCTATGGCTACACCTTC. The encoded protein is CASSKDSSYGYTF.

The rearrangement uses TRBV28 and TRBJ1-6, with a weak D call TRBD1 (5 bases). The V end lost 10 bases, the J end lost 3 bases, and 13 bases lay between the germline ends. The CDR3 totals 14 residues. The germline V gene encodes CDR1 MDHEN and CDR2 SYDVKM. This CDR3 is CANSAQVYNSPLHF. CDR3 coding DNA: TGTGCCAACTCTGCACAGGTCTATAATTCACCCCTCCACTTT. Drawing the rest from reference TRBV28 and TRBJ1-6, the complete variable domain is DVKVTQSSRYLVKRTGEKVFLECVQDMDHENMFWYRQDPGLGLRLIYFSYDVKMKEKGDIPEGYSVSREKKERFSLILESASTNQTSMYLCANSAQVYNSPLHFGNGTRLTVT.

This clone was seen a handful of times. The chain is built from TRBV4-3 and TRBJ2-3; 11 nucleotides agree with TRBD2. V was pared by 3 bases and J by 5 bases, with 4 bases of the junction left unmatched. The germline CDR1 and CDR2 sequences are LGHNA and YSLEER. The CDR3 is made up of 15 amino acids. CDR3 amino acids: CASSQTSGVGDTQYF. CDR3 sequence (DNA): TGCGCCAGCAGCCAGACTAGCGGGGTCGGAGATACGCAGTATTTT.

V usage is TRBV28 and J usage is TRBJ1-2; D might be TRBD1 (5 bases). Germline CDR1 MDHEN, CDR2 SYDVKM. The V end was cut by 2 bases, the J end by 0 bases, with 10 bases between. This CDR3 is built from 15 residues. The CDR3 sequence: CASSLGGASNYGYTF. As DNA, the CDR3 is TGTGCCAGCAGTTTAGGAGGGGCCTCTAACTATGGCTACACCTTC.

J is TRBJ2-1 and V is TRBV6-1; 8 nucleotides agree with TRBD1. Germline trimming cut 8 bases from V and 4 bases from J; bases unmatched to any gene: 7. CDR1 is MNHNS, CDR2 SASEGT, per germline. This CDR3 is built from 14 residues. Here the CDR3 reads CASEQDRVYNEQFF. The CDR3, as DNA: TGTGCCAGCGAGCAGGACAGGGTATACAATGAGCAGTTCTTC.

This clone appeared a few times. The sample contains more than one DNA sequence encoding this CDR3. J is TRBJ2-3 and V is TRBV9; D is perhaps TRBD1 (6 bases). Trimming took 0 bases from V and 1 from J, leaving 9 bases between them. The V gene's germline CDR1 is SGDLS and CDR2 YYNGEE. This CDR3 region has 15 residues. CDR3 coding DNA: TGTGCCAGCAGCGTAGGAGGGGGACGCACAGATACGCAGTATTTT. This encodes CASSVGGGRTDTQYF.